This TCR beta chain was found in a study of T cells in Graves' hyperthyroidism and ophthalmopathy. The table lists this clonotype with a few counts. The antigen is unknown. Study-level results: Stable hyperthyroidism was told apart from ophthalmopathy by a model built on 13 V-J features.

TCR beta CDR3 regions were amplified from RNA transcripts. First-round RT-PCR targeting the TCR CDR3 was performed with the HTBI primer set. TCRdb called the multiplex PCR reads again in MiXCR, with one record for every CDR3 protein. The sample holds 550,000 to 850,000 distinct CDR3 sequences, 18% seen once. Each patient was aged 18 to 65 and had newly diagnosed hyperthyroidism of under 2 months' duration. Patients were excluded because of uncontrolled infection, other autoimmune disease, pregnancy or lactation. The TCR was taken from a woman between 45 and 65 years old with Graves' hyperthyroidism that later progressed to Graves' ophthalmopathy. The material sequenced was blood.

CDR3 loop: CASSYSGTSNQPQHF. The DNA of the CDR3 is TGTGCCAGCAGCTATTCCGGGACTAGCAATCAGCCCCAGCATTTT. This chain joins TRBV7-9 and TRBJ1-5; possible D gene TRBD1, 5 bases. The CDR3 has 15 amino acids. V was shortened by 4 bases and J by 0 bases, with 10 bases between the two germline ends. Germline CDR1 and CDR2: SEHNR and FQNEAQ (reference sequence).